Below, 28 T cell receptor beta chains from the same sample are listed, as sequenced in a study of blood T cell repertoires in COVID-19. Here immunoSEQ multiplex PCR was the method, and the copy in TCRdb shows in-frame clones only, minus some. The sample records more than 150,000 clones, approximately 86% being singletons. The sequenced sample consisted of peripheral blood. These receptors were collected from a man aged 55 to 70 with acute or convalescent COVID-19.

This rearrangement joins TRBV5-1 to TRBJ2-7; weak D call: TRBD2 (5 bases). CDR3 length: 15 residues. The germline gives CDR1 SGHRS, CDR2 YFSETQ. V shed 4 bases and J shed 0 bases, with 14 bases lying between them. This CDR3 is CASSPSPGYSYEQYF. CDR3 DNA sequence: TGCGCCAGCAGCCCCTCCCCGGGGTACTCCTACGAGCAGTACTTC.

This clone was detected a few times. The chain uses TRBV5-1 and TRBJ1-3; D ambiguous. Germline V gives CDR1 SGHRS, CDR2 YFSETQ. Trimming removed 0 bases at V and 2 bases at J, with 9 bases between. The CDR3 consists of 15 residues. In nucleotides, the CDR3 is TGCGCCAGCAGCTTGGGCGGAAACGCTGGAAACACCATATATTTT. Translation gives CASSLGGNAGNTIYF.

This sequence joins TRBV4-2 and TRBJ2-7; TRBD1 might be the D (6 bases). CDR3 size: 14 residues. CDR1 is LGHNA and CDR2 is YNFKEQ in the germline V gene. The V gene lost 4 bases and the J gene lost 0 bases, with 10 bases spanning the gap. CDR3 sequence reads: CASSPDRYSYEQYF. DNA for the CDR3: TGTGCCAGCAGCCCTGACAGGTACTCCTACGAGCAGTACTTC.

By share of the sample, this clone is medium-sized. In DNA, the CDR3 is TGTGCCAGCAGCCAGACAGTAAGCTCCTACGAGCAGTACTTC. This codes for CASSQTVSSYEQYF. The J gene is TRBJ2-7, the V gene TRBV7-8; D may be TRBD1 (5 bases). The ends were cut back, 5 bases at V and 0 bases at J, with 11 bases in the middle. This CDR3 comprises 14 residues. CDR1 is SGHVS and CDR2 is FQNEAQ in the germline V gene.

This clone showed up just once. This chain links TRBV7-8 with TRBJ1-4; perhaps TRBD1 as D (6 bases). The germline CDR1 and CDR2 sequences are SGHVS and FQNEAQ. Trimming stripped 5 bases from V and 5 bases from J, with 12 bases between. This CDR3 comprises 14 residues. The CDR3 DNA reads TGTGCCAGCAGCCCGGGACACGGGAATGAAAAACTGTTTTTT. It yields the protein CASSPGHGNEKLFF.

The chain recombines TRBV9 with TRBJ2-7; tentatively, D is TRBD1 (5 bases). V was clipped by 3 bases and J by 2 bases, with 12 bases between them. This CDR3 has 14 residues. Germline loops: CDR1 SGDLS, CDR2 YYNGEE. The CDR3 nucleotides are TGTGCCAGCAGCGCGACAGACAAGGCCTACGAGCAGTACTTC. The encoded protein is CASSATDKAYEQYF.

The chain employs TRBV3-1 (or the pseudogene TRBV3-2) and TRBJ1-6, with TRBD1 matching 12 bases. The CDR3 covers 15 residues. V was pared by 4 bases and J by 11 bases, with 6 bases of the junction left unmatched. Germline CDR1 and CDR2: LGHDT and YNNKEL (reference sequence). The chain's CDR3 is CASSPGTGGVAPLHF. CDR3 coding DNA: TGTGCCAGCAGCCCCGGGACAGGGGGCGTGGCACCCCTCCACTTT.

The chain combines TRBV4-1 with TRBJ1-4, with no clear D. Trimming left V 1 base short and J 12 bases short, with 12 bases between. Germline assignment: CDR1 MGHRA and CDR2 YSYEKL. The CDR3 runs to 13 residues. CDR3 amino acids: CASSQVPGEELFF. Here the CDR3 DNA reads TGCGCCAGCAGCCAAGTGCCCGGGGAGGAACTGTTTTTT.

This clone was seen only a few times. The chain joins TRBV18 to TRBJ1-4; weak D call: TRBD1 (6 bases). CDR3 size: 18 residues. Germline-derived CDR1 and CDR2 are KGHSH and LQKENI. Trimming shortened V by 1 base and J by 1 base, and 16 bases separated the two germline ends. CDR3 amino acids: CASSPRSGQTRTNEKLFF. The CDR3 region has the DNA TGTGCCAGCTCACCACGATCCGGACAGACCCGAACTAATGAAAAACTGTTTTTT.

This chain connects TRBV6-2 or TRBV6-3 to TRBJ2-5; TRBD2 is a possible D gene (6 bases). CDR1 is MNHEY and CDR2 is SVGEGT in the germline V gene. V lost 5 bases and J 3 bases, leaving 10 bases between the germline ends. The CDR3 is made up of 13 amino acids. CDR3 nucleotide sequence: TGTGCCAGCAGTCCCCGGGAGAAAGAGACCCAGTACTTC. The encoded protein is CASSPREKETQYF.

The chain has TRBV5-1 and TRBJ2-3; unclear D gene. The CDR3 is 13 residues long. Per germline, CDR1 SGHRS and CDR2 YFSETQ. V dropped 4 bases and J dropped 2 bases, with 8 bases sitting between them. The CDR3 here is CASSGDNTDTQYF. Here the CDR3 DNA reads TGCGCCAGCAGCGGCGACAACACAGATACGCAGTATTTT.

The rearrangement uses TRBV7-8 and TRBJ1-2, with 12 nucleotides matching TRBD1. The germline V gene has CDR1 SGHVS and CDR2 FQNEAQ. V was pared by 5 bases and J by 8 bases, with 9 bases of the junction left unmatched. This CDR3 comprises 15 residues. In nucleotides, the CDR3 is TGTGCCAGCAGCCCTCCGGGACAGGGGGCTGGAGGCTACACCTTC. Its translation is CASSPPGQGAGGYTF.

The chain is built from TRBV27 and TRBJ2-3; 16 bases fit TRBD2. Germline-derived CDR1 and CDR2 are MNHEY and SMNVEV (reference sequence). V was pared by 4 bases and J by 2 bases, with 6 bases of the junction left unmatched. The CDR3 sequence is 18 residues long. The CDR3 region is CASSSGLAGGPVTDTQYF. The CDR3, as DNA: TGTGCCAGCAGTTCGGGACTAGCGGGAGGGCCCGTCACAGATACGCAGTATTTT.

This sequence joins TRBV29-1 and TRBJ2-1; 9 bases fit TRBD1. The CDR3 covers 12 residues. Germline CDR1 reads SQVTM; CDR2 reads ANQGSEA. The V gene end was trimmed by 7 bases and the J gene end by 9 bases; junction bases not matched to a gene: 7. CDR3 nucleotides: TGCAGCGAGGGAACAGGGGGCGTTGAGCAGTTCTTC. It codes for CSEGTGGVEQFF.

The V call is TRBV10-3, the J call TRBJ1-5; 7 bases are a match to TRBD1. The CDR3 length is 14 residues. The V gene's germline CDR1 is ENHRY and CDR2 SYGVKD. The trim removed 2 bases at V and 7 bases at J, leaving 5 bases unmatched. CDR3 bases: TGTGCCATCAGTGAGCAGACAGGGATCCAGCCCCAGCATTTT. Its protein product is CAISEQTGIQPQHF.

The chain employs TRBV2 and TRBJ1-5; no clear D gene. Germline V gene lookup returns CDR1 SNHLY and CDR2 FYNNEI. This CDR3 has 14 amino acids. The V gene lost 2 bases and the J gene lost 5 bases, with 10 bases spanning the gap. The CDR3 protein is CASSEYGGDQPQHF. Here the CDR3 DNA reads TGTGCCAGCAGTGAATATGGAGGTGATCAGCCCCAGCATTTT.

The V and J genes are TRBV15 and TRBJ2-5; 12 bases map to TRBD2. J gave up 2 bases and V 2 bases, and 6 bases lay outside the gene matches. This CDR3 has 17 residues. CDR1 is LNHNV and CDR2 is YYDKDF in the germline V gene (reference sequence). The CDR3 region is CATSRLGLAGIQETQYF. The CDR3 region has the DNA TGTGCCACCAGCAGACTAGGACTAGCGGGGATACAAGAGACCCAGTACTTC.

This chain connects TRBV7-2 to TRBJ1-2; D might be TRBD1 (6 bases). From germline, CDR1 is SGHTA and CDR2 FQGNSA. The CDR3 is made up of 14 amino acids. Trimming took off 5 bases at V and 5 bases at J, with 15 bases between the two ends. CDR3 nucleotides: TGTGCCAGCAGCGTACAGGGAGGGGGTTATGGCTACACCTTC. It yields the protein CASSVQGGGYGYTF.

CDR3 protein: CASSQRTGYNEQFF. Written as DNA, the CDR3 is TGCGCCAGCAGCCAAAGGACAGGGTACAATGAGCAGTTCTTC. The V gene is TRBV5-1, the J gene TRBJ2-1; 8 bases match TRBD1. Germline V gene sequence: CDR1 SGHRS, CDR2 YFSETQ. The CDR3 extends over 14 amino acids. With V trimmed by 4 bases and J by 4 bases, 4 bases remained unmatched.

The rearrangement joins TRBV7-8 to TRBJ2-7, with a possible D match to TRBD1 (5 bases). CDR1 and CDR2 (germline): SGHVS, FQNEAQ. The V and J ends lost 0 bases and 6 bases respectively, with 18 bases between them. The CDR3 length is 16 residues. For the CDR3, the DNA is TGTGCCAGCAGCTTAGCGGTCGGCAGGGATGTTTCCGAGCAGTACTTC. It is translated as CASSLAVGRDVSEQYF.

This clone appeared a single time. The genes are TRBV18 and TRBJ1-6; D is undetermined. Germline lookup yields CDR1 KGHSH and CDR2 LQKENI. The CDR3 length is 13 residues. V was trimmed by 5 bases and J by 7 bases, leaving 9 bases between them. CDR3 sequence (DNA): TGTGCCAGCTCAATTGGGGAGAATTCACCCCTCCACTTT. This encodes CASSIGENSPLHF.

This clone has more than one count but fewer than ten. The V call is TRBV29-1, the J call TRBJ1-2; 7 bases are a match to TRBD1. This CDR3 spans 15 amino acids. The V segment lost 4 bases and the J segment 4 bases; nucleotides outside the gene matches: 12. CDR1 is SQVTM and CDR2 is ANQGSEA in the germline V gene. CDR3 in amino acids: CSVGKGAGTSYGYTF. The DNA of the CDR3 is TGCAGCGTTGGAAAGGGGGCGGGGACGAGCTATGGCTACACCTTC.

The CDR3: CASRRDNTDTQYF. CDR3 coding DNA: TGTGCCAGCAGAAGGGACAACACAGATACGCAGTATTTT. This chain links TRBV6-4 with TRBJ2-3; TRBD1 is a possible D gene (6 bases). The CDR3 is made up of 13 amino acids. Trimming shortened V by 6 bases and J by 2 bases, and 9 bases separated the two germline ends. Germline lookup yields CDR1 MRHNA and CDR2 SNTAGT.

The chain is built from TRBV24-1 and TRBJ2-7; tentative D call: TRBD1 (6 bases). CDR1 is KGHDR, CDR2 SFDVKD, per germline. V lost 4 bases to trimming and J lost 3 bases, with 15 bases between them. This CDR3 has 15 amino acids. The CDR3 reads CATSDSGTGHYEQYF. The CDR3 DNA is TGTGCCACCAGTGACTCCGGGACGGGACACTACGAGCAGTACTTC.

The chain carries TRBV28 and TRBJ1-5; 7 bases agree with TRBD1. Per the germline V gene, CDR1 is MDHEN and CDR2 is SYDVKM. There are 14 residues in the CDR3. V gave up 6 bases and J gave up 3 bases; unmatched junction bases: 5. The CDR3 sequence: CASRRGTDNQPQHF. The CDR3 coding sequence is TGTGCCAGCAGGAGAGGGACAGACAATCAGCCCCAGCATTTT.

The rearrangement links TRBV10-2 to TRBJ2-7; 9 positions agree with TRBD2. This CDR3 has 15 amino acids. CDR1 is WSHSY and CDR2 is SAAADI in the germline V gene. Unmatched junction bases numbered 6, after V lost 3 bases and J lost 3 bases. This chain's CDR3 is CASSEGGGRVYEQYF. The CDR3 DNA reads as TGCGCCAGCAGTGAAGGTGGCGGGAGGGTCTACGAGCAGTACTTC.

This sequence joins TRBV5-1 and TRBJ2-3, with 14 bases fitting TRBD2. This CDR3 has 15 residues. V dropped 4 bases and J dropped 12; count of bases not matched to a gene: 10. The germline V gene has CDR1 SGHRS and CDR2 YFSETQ. Here the CDR3 reads CASSNSGLAGALQYF. In DNA form, the CDR3 reads TGCGCCAGCAGCAATTCGGGACTAGCGGGGGCCTTACAGTATTTT.

The sample holds a few counts of this clone. The chain employs TRBV7-9 and TRBJ2-7, with D maybe TRBD2 (5 bases). The V end lost 5 bases, the J end lost 7 bases, and 15 bases lay between the germline ends. CDR3 length equals 13 residues. Germline-derived CDR1 and CDR2 are SEHNR and FQNEAQ (reference sequence). Written as DNA, the CDR3 is TGTGCCAGCAGCAAAGCGGAGGTAGGGGAGCAGTACTTC. Translated: CASSKAEVGEQYF.